The T cell receptor beta chain described here comes from a study of breast tumors, draining lymph nodes, adjacent tissues. Using its own MiXCR run on the multiplex PCR reads, TCRdb lists one record per CDR3 protein. The data show about 13,000 distinct CDR3 sequences, 50% seen once. V trimming: 0 bases; J trimming: 5 bases; junction bases outside the gene matches: 8. From germline, CDR1 is SGHVS and CDR2 FNYEAQ. The CDR3 is 17 residues long. Whole-study findings and limits: Tumor repertoires ranked between lymph nodes and nontumor tissue in diversity, with V and J gene preferences.

By share, this clonotype counts as medium-sized. Its cognate antigen is unknown. This receptor was obtained from a female donor with breast cancer. Some clones in this sample may be carry-over from other donors' samples. Sequenced input: tumor-adjacent breast tissue. The chain combines TRBV7-6 with TRBJ2-3, with 10 positions matching TRBD2. The CDR3 is CASSLAAGGPEGDTQYF. The CDR3, as DNA: TGTGCCAGCAGCTTAGCAGCGGGAGGGCCGGAGGGAGATACGCAGTATTTT.